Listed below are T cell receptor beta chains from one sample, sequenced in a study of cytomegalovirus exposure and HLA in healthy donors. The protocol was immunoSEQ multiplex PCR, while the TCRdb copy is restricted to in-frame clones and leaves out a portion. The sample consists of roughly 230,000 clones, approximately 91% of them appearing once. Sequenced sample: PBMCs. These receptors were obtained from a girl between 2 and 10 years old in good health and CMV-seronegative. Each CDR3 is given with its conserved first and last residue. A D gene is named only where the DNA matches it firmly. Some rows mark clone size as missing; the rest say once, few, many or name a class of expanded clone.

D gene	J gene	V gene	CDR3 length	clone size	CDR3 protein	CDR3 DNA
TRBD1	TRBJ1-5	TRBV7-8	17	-	CASSLGTGPAQSFPQHF	TGTGCCAGCAGCTTAGGGACAGGGCCCGCCCAATCATTTCCCCAGCATTTT
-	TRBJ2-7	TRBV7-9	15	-	CASSLFETGSDEQYF	TGTGCCAGCAGCTTATTTGAAACAGGGTCGGACGAGCAGTACTTC
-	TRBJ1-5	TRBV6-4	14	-	CASSDGAGNQPQHF	TGTGCCAGCAGTGACGGGGCAGGCAATCAGCCCCAGCATTTT
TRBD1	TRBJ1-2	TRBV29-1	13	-	CSVEGQGTGGYTF	TGCAGCGTAGAGGGACAGGGAACGGGCGGCTACACCTTC
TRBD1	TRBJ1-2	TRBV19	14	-	CASRRDRAHYGYTF	TGTGCCAGTAGGAGGGACAGGGCCCACTATGGCTACACCTTC
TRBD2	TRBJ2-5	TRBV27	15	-	CASSLLAGGGETQYF	TGTGCCAGCAGTCTACTAGCGGGAGGGGGGGAGACCCAGTACTTC
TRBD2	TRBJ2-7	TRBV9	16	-	CASSVGSTSGSYEQYF	TGTGCCAGCAGCGTAGGCTCGACTAGCGGGTCCTACGAGCAGTACTTC
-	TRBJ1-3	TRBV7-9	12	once	CSSRRAGNTIYF	TGTTCCAGCCGGAGGGCTGGAAACACCATATATTTT
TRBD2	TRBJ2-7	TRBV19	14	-	CASSLLAGGYEQYF	TGTGCCAGTAGTTTACTAGCGGGAGGCTACGAGCAGTACTTC
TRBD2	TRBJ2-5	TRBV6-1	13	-	CASSESGRETQYF	TGTGCCAGCAGTGAGTCCGGGAGGGAGACCCAGTACTTC
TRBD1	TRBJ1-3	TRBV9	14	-	CASRGTGGGNTIYF	TGTGCCAGCAGGGGGACAGGAGGGGGAAACACCATATATTTT